One sample yielded the 10 T cell receptor beta chains listed below, sequenced in a study of blood T cells in healthy people across ages. A second PCR of 7 to 11 cycles used a sample-barcoded 5' primer and a J-beta primer mix. MiXCR was run by TCRdb on the 5' RACE reads, yielding one entry per CDR3 protein. The table has 2 million or so distinct CDR3 sequences, about 49% seen once. Sequencing used blood. The receptors stem from a middle-aged woman in good health.

The chain uses TRBV6-5 and TRBJ1-2; D call uncertain. Trimming took off 7 bases at V and 4 bases at J, with 7 bases between the two ends. The length of the CDR3 is 11 residues. Per the germline V gene, CDR1 is MNHEY and CDR2 is SVGAGI. CDR3 in amino acids: CASTDSYGYTF. CDR3 sequence (DNA): TGTGCCAGCACCGACTCCTATGGCTACACCTTC.

The rearrangement uses TRBV3-1 and TRBJ1-6; tentatively, D is TRBD1 (5 bases). The V gene's germline CDR1 is LGHDT and CDR2 YNNKEL (reference sequence). V was cut by 0 bases and J by 10 bases, with 13 bases left in between. The CDR3 extends over 15 amino acids. CDR3 DNA: TGTGCCAGCAGCCAAGATGCAGGGACTTTATCACCCCTCCACTTT. Translating gives CASSQDAGTLSPLHF.

This chain connects TRBV9 to TRBJ1-1, with D hard to call. The germline gives CDR1 SGDLS, CDR2 YYNGEE. This CDR3 has 13 amino acids. V lost 3 bases to trimming and J lost 3 bases, with 9 bases between them. The CDR3 is CASSGQSHTEAFF. In DNA form, the CDR3 reads TGTGCCAGCAGCGGACAAAGTCACACTGAAGCTTTCTTT. The full variable domain, with the rest looked up from reference TRBV9 and TRBJ1-1, is DSGVTQTPKHLITATGQRVTLRCSPRSGDLSVYWYQQSLDQGLQFLIQYYNGEERAKGNILERFSAQQFPDLHSELNLSSLELGDSALYFCASSGQSHTEAFFGQGTRLTVV.

This clonotype showed up just once. The V call is TRBV4-2, the J call TRBJ2-7; no clear D. V was cut by 3 bases and J by 0 bases, with 18 bases left in between. The CDR3 spans 17 residues. Germline V CDR1 and CDR2: LGHNA, YNFKEQ. CDR3 DNA: TGTGCCAGCAGCCAGGGCCCCGTTCAGCAAAGCTCCTACGAGCAGTACTTC. Amino acids: CASSQGPVQQSSYEQYF.

This clonotype was found once. The chain recombines TRBV4-1 with TRBJ2-5, with TRBD2 matching over 7 bases. The V and J ends lost 4 bases and 1 base, in that order; junction bases with no gene match: 12. In germline, CDR1 is MGHRA, CDR2 YSYEKL. This CDR3 contains 17 residues. CDR3 nucleotides: TGCGCCAGCAGCCTCCCTTGGGGGGAGCGGGGCCAAGAGACCCAGTACTTC. It encodes CASSLPWGERGQETQYF.

The chain employs TRBV28 and TRBJ2-6; possible D gene TRBD1, 5 bases. Looked up from germline, CDR1 is MDHEN and CDR2 is SYDVKM. Trimming removed 6 bases from V and 0 bases from J, with 15 bases in between. The CDR3 sequence is 17 residues long. CDR3 protein: CASRNGGASSGANVLTF. CDR3 sequence (DNA): TGTGCCAGCAGAAACGGTGGGGCTTCCTCTGGGGCCAACGTCCTGACTTTC.

This clonotype was counted a few times. The CDR3 DNA follows: TGCAGCGTTGGTATAGAAAAAGAGCAGTTCTTC. As protein: CSVGIEKEQFF. J is TRBJ2-1 and V is TRBV29-1, with D hard to call. The CDR3 consists of 11 residues. Trimming took off 4 bases at V and 10 bases at J, with 11 bases between the two ends. Looked up from germline, CDR1 is SQVTM and CDR2 is ANQGSEA.

This rearrangement joins TRBV6-2 or TRBV6-3 to TRBJ2-7; a possible D gene is TRBD1 (6 bases). Per germline, CDR1 MNHEY and CDR2 SVGEGT. Between the trimmed V and J ends, which lost 2 bases and 0 bases, there was a span of 11 bases. This CDR3 spans 15 amino acids. The CDR3 nucleotides are TGTGCCAGCAGTTACGAACAGGGTGGCTCCTACGAGCAGTACTTC. This gives the protein CASSYEQGGSYEQYF.

The V call is TRBV6-1, the J call TRBJ2-5; D gene unclear. Deletions cut 1 base from V and 6 bases from J, with 18 bases between. Germline CDR1 MNHNS, CDR2 SASEGT. CDR3 length: 16 amino acids. Here the CDR3 reads CASSEVGVGPQKTQYF. CDR3 coding DNA: TGTGCCAGCAGTGAAGTCGGTGTCGGCCCACAAAAGACCCAGTACTTC.

This chain uses TRBV7-6 with TRBJ1-3; 8 bases agree with TRBD1. The V gene end was trimmed by 6 bases and the J gene end by 3 bases; junction bases not matched to a gene: 10. The length of the CDR3 is 16 residues. The germline gives CDR1 SGHVS, CDR2 FNYEAQ. The chain's CDR3 is CASSLAGQGVGNTIYF. CDR3 sequence (DNA): TGTGCCAGCAGTTTGGCCGGACAGGGAGTTGGAAACACCATATATTTT.